This T cell receptor beta chain was identified in a study of shared clonotypes between healthy human individuals. The study's findings and limits: Sampling was confined to blood; repertoires within tissues likely differ.

This clone was recorded once. The target antigen is unknown. Assay: immunoSEQ multiplex PCR; the TCRdb copy retains only in-frame clones and omits some. The table includes about 2,500,000 clones, approximately 92% detected once. Germline loops: CDR1 LGHNA, CDR2 YSLEER. V was shortened by 0 bases and J by 0 bases, with 5 bases between the two germline ends. The CDR3 totals 15 residues. The chain is built from TRBV4-3 and TRBJ1-4; D not resolved. Material: naive CD4+ T cells sorted from blood. Subset described: CD45RA+ positively selected. The receptor comes from a man aged 18 to 35 in good health. The CDR3 DNA sequence: TGCGCCAGCAGCCAAGACAGCGCAACTAATGAAAAACTGTTTTTT. The encoded protein is CASSQDSATNEKLFF.